This T cell receptor beta chain was found in a study of OX40 agonist ivuxolimab in advanced cancers. Across the whole study: Anti-PD-1, anti-PD-L1 or anti-CTLA-4 therapy given earlier was allowed, and roughly 38% had some.

Germline CDR1 and CDR2: SGDLS and YYNGEE. The V end was cut by 4 bases, the J end by 7 bases, with 15 bases between. The CDR3 loop spans 13 amino acids. Patients were ineligible given autoimmune disease history or systemic immunosuppression. This clone has a handful of counts. Profiling relied on immunoSEQ multiplex PCR, and the TCRdb table lists in-frame clones only, not all of them. The data contain over 15,000 clones, approximately 80% of them singletons. The sequences come from CD4+ or CD8+ T cells sorted from blood, collected in a trial of the OX40 agonist ivuxolimab. The V gene is TRBV9, the J gene TRBJ2-7; D tentatively fits TRBD1 or TRBD2 (7 bases each). This clonotype originated in an adult with an advanced solid tumor such as melanoma, head and neck, liver or kidney cancer. Written as DNA, the CDR3 is TGTGCCAGCAGCTCAGGGGGGGCGACTGAGCAGTACTTC. Translation gives CASSSGGATEQYF. Together with reference TRBV9 and TRBJ2-7, the CDR3 gives the full variable domain: DSGVTQTPKHLITATGQRVTLRCSPRSGDLSVYWYQQSLDQGLQFLIQYYNGEERAKGNILERFSAQQFPDLHSELNLSSLELGDSALYFCASSSGGATEQYFGPGTRLTVT.